This entry describes one T cell receptor (beta chain). CDR3 length: 13 amino acids. Deletions cut 5 bases from V and 3 bases from J, with 7 bases between. The germline gives CDR1 SNHLY, CDR2 FYNNEI. This sample stems from a study of OX40 agonist ivuxolimab in advanced cancers. Study information: Patients enrolled in dose escalation were diagnosed with hepatocellular carcinoma, melanoma, renal cell or head and neck cancer.

Assay: immunoSEQ multiplex PCR; the TCRdb copy retains only in-frame clones and omits some. The data hold about 60,000 clones, with 86% observed a single time. The receptor was derived from an adult with an advanced solid tumor such as melanoma, head and neck, liver or kidney cancer. Material: CD4+ or CD8+ T cells sorted from blood, obtained in a trial of the OX40 agonist ivuxolimab. The chain employs TRBV2 and TRBJ1-4; D gene ambiguous. In DNA, the CDR3 is TGTGCCAGCAGTTCAGAGTCTAATGAAAAACTGTTTTTT. Protein sequence: CASSSESNEKLFF.